A single sample gave rise to the 20 T cell receptor beta chains below, sequenced in a study of control samples from healthy donors and cancer patients. Sequencing was performed with immunoSEQ multiplex PCR; in TCRdb, only in-frame clones are kept and a portion is missing. The sample holds hundreds of thousands of clones, 80% to 95% seen once. Sequenced: PBMCs. The origin of the receptors is a man aged 35-49 years with head and neck cancer.

This chain uses TRBV19 with TRBJ1-1; tentative D call: TRBD1 (6 bases). Deletions cut 6 bases from V and 0 bases from J, with 8 bases between. From germline, CDR1 is LNHDA and CDR2 SQIVND (reference sequence). This CDR3 contains 13 residues. The chain's CDR3 is CASRDSLNTEAFF. The CDR3 nucleotides are TGTGCCAGTAGGGACAGCCTGAACACTGAAGCTTTCTTT.

The rearrangement links TRBV11-2 to TRBJ2-4; possible D gene TRBD2, 5 bases. Per the germline V gene, CDR1 is SGHAT and CDR2 is FQNNGV. V lost 7 bases and J lost 7, with 11 bases in between. The CDR3 length is 12 residues. For the CDR3, the DNA is TGTGCCAGCACCGTCGAGCGGAACATTCAGTACTTC. As protein: CASTVERNIQYF.

This clone has just a few counts. The rearrangement links TRBV5-8 to TRBJ1-5; 7 bases align to TRBD1. The CDR3 has 15 amino acids. The V and J ends lost 3 bases and 7 bases, in that order; junction bases with no gene match: 10. Germline V gives CDR1 SGHTS, CDR2 YDEGEE. CDR3 in amino acids: CASSSYWTGGQPQHF. The DNA of the CDR3 is TGTGCCAGCAGCTCCTACTGGACAGGCGGGCAGCCCCAGCATTTT.

V usage is TRBV5-1 and J usage is TRBJ2-7; D not certain. Trimming left V 4 bases short and J 3 bases short, with 14 bases between. Germline V gene sequence: CDR1 SGHRS, CDR2 YFSETQ. The CDR3 covers 14 residues. CDR3 nucleotides: TGCGCCAGCAGCCCCGCAGGCGATTACTACGAGCAGTACTTC. As protein: CASSPAGDYYEQYF.

The chain has TRBV20-1 and TRBJ2-1; tentatively, D is TRBD2 (5 bases). V dropped 3 bases and J dropped 5 bases, with 14 bases sitting between them. This CDR3 has 14 residues. Germline CDR1 reads DFQATT; CDR2 reads SNEGSKA (reference sequence). The DNA for the CDR3 is TGCAGTGCTAGTCCCAGCGGATACAACAATGAGCAGTTCTTC. Amino acids: CSASPSGYNNEQFF.

V is TRBV7-9 and J is TRBJ2-1; TRBD2 matches at 8 bases. The ends lost 3 bases at V and 8 bases at J; junction bases unmatched: 15. CDR3 length equals 17 residues. Germline V gives CDR1 SEHNR, CDR2 FQNEAQ (reference sequence). The CDR3: CASSFPPGGSGEDEQFF. CDR3 coding DNA: TGTGCCAGCAGCTTCCCTCCGGGGGGTAGCGGGGAGGATGAGCAGTTCTTC.

The chain combines TRBV9 with TRBJ2-4; D gene ambiguous. V lost 3 bases to trimming and J lost 2 bases, with 18 bases between them. Per germline, CDR1 SGDLS and CDR2 YYNGEE. This CDR3 contains 17 residues. CDR3 nucleotide sequence: TGTGCCAGCAGCGCTCATACCCTATTAGTGTCCAAAAACATTCAGTACTTC. The encoded protein is CASSAHTLLVSKNIQYF.

Comment on this clone: The same CDR3 also results from other DNA sequences found in this sample. The chain recombines TRBV7-9 with TRBJ1-1; D is unclear. This CDR3 contains 12 residues. Germline V gene data show CDR1 as SEHNR and CDR2 as FQNEAQ (reference sequence). V lost 2 bases, J lost 4 bases, and 5 bases lay in between. DNA of the CDR3: TGTGCCAGCAGCTTATTGGGCACTGAAGCTTTCTTT. Translating it yields CASSLLGTEAFF.

This chain uses TRBV5-4 with TRBJ2-6, with D tentatively TRBD1 (5 bases). CDR1 and CDR2 from the germline V gene are SGHNT and YYREEE (reference sequence). This CDR3 has 16 amino acids. V lost 7 bases and J lost 0, with 14 bases in between. Here the CDR3 reads CASRPPTDSGANVLTF. DNA of the CDR3: TGTGCCAGCCGCCCACCGACAGACTCTGGGGCCAACGTCCTGACTTTC.

The chain has TRBV11-3 and TRBJ1-2, with 10 positions matching TRBD1. V dropped 5 bases and J dropped 8; count of bases not matched to a gene: 5. Germline V gene data show CDR1 as SGHNT and CDR2 as YENEEA. CDR3 length equals 13 residues. CDR3 coding DNA: TGTGCCAGCAGCCGCGGACAGGGGGACGGCTACACCTTC. Translating it yields CASSRGQGDGYTF.

The V call is TRBV7-3, the J call TRBJ2-7; 7 positions match TRBD1. The V and J ends lost 0 bases and 4 bases, in that order; junction bases with no gene match: 3. Germline V gene lookup returns CDR1 SGHTA and CDR2 FQGTGA. CDR3 size: 14 residues. CDR3 protein: CASSLTRDSYEQYF. The DNA for the CDR3 is TGTGCCAGCAGCTTAACTCGGGACAGTTACGAGCAGTACTTC.

The chain uses TRBV18 and TRBJ1-2, with TRBD1 as a possible D gene (5 bases). V lost 3 bases and J 0 bases, leaving 14 bases between the germline ends. The CDR3 loop spans 16 amino acids. The germline V gene encodes CDR1 KGHSH and CDR2 LQKENI. CDR3 amino acids: CASSPGTPWTNYGYTF. The CDR3 nucleotides are TGTGCCAGCTCACCCGGGACCCCTTGGACTAACTATGGCTACACCTTC.

V gene TRBV9 combines with J gene TRBJ2-5; D is possibly TRBD1 or TRBD2 (5 bases each). Germline CDR1 reads SGDLS; CDR2 reads YYNGEE. The V and J ends lost 0 bases and 3 bases respectively, with 9 bases between them. This CDR3 is built from 14 residues. The CDR3, as DNA: TGTGCCAGCAGCGTAGATGGGGGAAAAGAGACCCAGTACTTC. Translation: CASSVDGGKETQYF.

This chain uses TRBV5-6 with TRBJ2-4, with 7 nucleotides matching TRBD2. The ends lost 2 bases at V and 7 bases at J; junction bases unmatched: 9. This CDR3 has 15 residues. CDR1 SGHDT and CDR2 YYEEEE come from the germline V gene. This CDR3 is CASSFKGVSGNIQYF. CDR3 nucleotide sequence: TGTGCCAGCAGCTTTAAAGGGGTTAGCGGGAACATTCAGTACTTC.

A single count supports this clone. V and J are TRBV6-5 and TRBJ1-1; tentatively, D is TRBD1 (5 bases). The V end was cut by 5 bases, the J end by 5 bases, with 9 bases between. The CDR3 covers 12 residues. Germline V gene lookup returns CDR1 MNHEY and CDR2 SVGAGI. The CDR3 sequence: CASSPRQTEAFF. The CDR3 coding sequence is TGTGCCAGCAGTCCTCGACAGACTGAAGCTTTCTTT.

The chain recombines TRBV7-9 with TRBJ2-5; perhaps TRBD2 as D (5 bases). CDR1 is SEHNR, CDR2 FQNEAQ, per germline (reference sequence). The length of the CDR3 is 14 residues. The germline V and J ends were trimmed by 3 bases and 1 base, with 9 bases remaining between them. In nucleotides, the CDR3 is TGTGCCAGCAGCTTTACGGGGATCCAAGAGACCCAGTACTTC. Translating gives CASSFTGIQETQYF. The whole variable domain, filled in from reference TRBV7-9 and TRBJ2-5, reads DTGVSQNPRHKITKRGQNVTFRCDPISEHNRLYWYRQTLGQGPEFLTYFQNEAQLEKSRLLSDRFSAERPKGSFSTLEIQRTEQGDSAMYLCASSFTGIQETQYFGPGTRLLVL.

V gene TRBV6-2 or TRBV6-3 combines with J gene TRBJ2-6; no firm D call. From germline, CDR1 is MNHEY and CDR2 SVGEGT. Trimming removed 2 bases at V and 2 bases at J, with 7 bases between. The CDR3 has 15 amino acids. CDR3 DNA: TGTGCCAGCAGTTACGTTACAGCTGGGGCCAACGTCCTGACTTTC. Translating it yields CASSYVTAGANVLTF.

The rearrangement links TRBV28 to TRBJ2-5; no clear D. Trimming took 8 bases from V and 2 from J, leaving 12 bases between them. CDR3 size: 13 residues. Germline loops: CDR1 MDHEN, CDR2 SYDVKM. The CDR3 loop reads CASYTKAQETQYF. CDR3 in DNA: TGTGCCAGCTACACAAAGGCTCAAGAGACCCAGTACTTC.

This clone was recorded a few times. The chain combines TRBV7-2 with TRBJ1-5; D possibly corresponds to TRBD1 (5 bases). This CDR3 is 15 amino acids long. Germline V gene sequence: CDR1 SGHTA, CDR2 FQGNSA. V was cut by 5 bases and J by 3 bases, with 14 bases left in between. The CDR3: CASSIGGDLNQPQHF. The CDR3 DNA follows: TGTGCCAGCAGCATTGGGGGGGACCTCAATCAGCCCCAGCATTTT.

This sequence joins TRBV7-8 and TRBJ1-3; D might be TRBD1 (6 bases). CDR3 length: 16 amino acids. Germline CDR1 reads SGHVS; CDR2 reads FQNEAQ. Trimming took off 5 bases at V and 4 bases at J, with 18 bases between the two ends. The CDR3 bases are TGTGCCAGCAGCCTACGCTGGCAGGGGCCCGGAAACACCATATATTTT. It encodes CASSLRWQGPGNTIYF.